A single sample is the source of the 23 T cell receptor beta chains below, sequenced in a study of Ad26.COV2.S vaccination and SARS-CoV-2 variants. Treatment denoted: roughly 19 received Ad26.COV2.S at low or high dose, single or two shots; about 5 received placebo; per-sample allocation not given. Repertoires come from day 63 after the first vaccine or placebo injection. TCRdb keeps only in-frame clones here, not all; method: immunoSEQ multiplex PCR. The sample comprises about 260,000 clones, roughly nine tenths of which are singletons, and 2.9% rests with the top ten. The sequenced sample was peripheral blood, obtained in a trial of Ad26.COV2.S vaccine versus placebo. The receptors derive from a person between 18 and 59 years old who received the Ad26.COV2.S COVID-19 vaccine or a placebo.

V and J are TRBV7-3 and TRBJ2-3, with D perhaps TRBD2 (6 bases). Deletions cut 6 bases from V and 3 bases from J, with 16 bases between. Germline CDR1 SGHTA, CDR2 FQGTGA. The CDR3 is 15 amino acids. CDR3 in DNA: TGTGCCAGCAGGGTGACGGGAGCGGGTACAGATACGCAGTATTTT. It codes for CASRVTGAGTDTQYF.

This chain uses TRBV11-1 with TRBJ2-5, with 9 bases fitting TRBD1. Trimming cost V 1 base and J 4 bases; bases outside gene matches: 1. CDR1 SGHAT and CDR2 FQDESV come from the germline V gene (reference sequence). The CDR3 covers 14 residues. CDR3 amino acids: CASSLGTGVETQYF. DNA of the CDR3: TGTGCCAGCAGCTTAGGGACAGGGGTAGAGACCCAGTACTTC.

This rearrangement joins TRBV19 to TRBJ1-2, with unresolved D. This CDR3 has 16 residues. Germline loops: CDR1 LNHDA, CDR2 SQIVND (reference sequence). V was shortened by 5 bases and J by 4 bases, with 20 bases between the two germline ends. In DNA form, the CDR3 reads TGTGCCAGTAGTCTTCCCGACTCCGTCCCCTCCTATGGCTACACCTTC. Residues: CASSLPDSVPSYGYTF.

This chain links TRBV6-5 with TRBJ2-5, with D possibly matching TRBD2 (6 bases). This CDR3 has 15 residues. The germline V gene has CDR1 MNHEY and CDR2 SVGAGI. Deletions cut 0 bases from V and 5 bases from J, with 13 bases between. CDR3 loop: CASSYSSARGETQYF. The CDR3 DNA sequence: TGTGCCAGCAGTTACTCTAGCGCCCGGGGGGAGACCCAGTACTTC.

This chain links TRBV3-1 (or the pseudogene TRBV3-2) with TRBJ2-1, with a weak D call TRBD2 (6 bases). Germline CDR1 LGHDT, CDR2 YNNKEL (reference sequence). This CDR3 is 14 amino acids long. V was clipped by 4 bases and J by 12 bases, with 19 bases between them. The CDR3 loop is CASSRTTQEGRQFF. As DNA, the CDR3 is TGTGCCAGCAGCCGGACTACCCAAGAGGGGAGGCAGTTCTTC.

V is TRBV19 and J is TRBJ1-1; D is ambiguous. Germline V lookup: CDR1 LNHDA, CDR2 SQIVND (reference sequence). The CDR3 runs to 13 residues. Trimming pared 6 bases from V and 5 bases from J, leaving 13 bases between. The CDR3 nucleotides are TGTGCCAGTAGCGACACCACGAGAACTGAAGCTTTCTTT. It translates to CASSDTTRTEAFF.

The CDR3: CAWRAQGYEQYF. The CDR3 DNA reads as TGTGCCTGGAGGGCACAGGGCTACGAGCAGTACTTC. The chain carries TRBV30 and TRBJ2-7; perhaps TRBD1 as D (6 bases). The germline V and J ends were trimmed by 3 bases and 3 bases, with 9 bases remaining between them. Germline V lookup: CDR1 GTSNPN, CDR2 SVGIG (reference sequence). This CDR3 region has 12 residues.

This chain connects TRBV6-5 to TRBJ1-6; D remains unclear. The V gene lost 4 bases and the J gene lost 0 bases, with 10 bases spanning the gap. CDR3 length: 16 residues. CDR1 is MNHEY, CDR2 SVGAGI, per germline. As DNA, the CDR3 is TGTGCCAGCAGTTCTTACATGAGCTCCTATAATTCACCCCTCCACTTT. This codes for CASSSYMSSYNSPLHF.

The chain combines TRBV7-2 with TRBJ1-5, with 7 bases fitting TRBD1. The CDR3 is 19 residues long. Losses at the gene ends were 2 bases for V and 0 bases for J; bases not matched to a gene: 13. CDR1 SGHTA and CDR2 FQGNSA come from the germline V gene. CDR3 nucleotide sequence: TGTGCCAGCAGCTTACGGGGACAGTGGGATCCGGATAGCAATCAGCCCCAGCATTTT. Translated, it gives CASSLRGQWDPDSNQPQHF.

CDR3: CASTPSRQGLYF. The DNA for the CDR3 is TGTGCCAGCACCCCTTCCCGCCAGGGACTGTACTTC. The rearrangement links TRBV7-2 to TRBJ2-5, with D perhaps matching TRBD2 (6 bases). V was trimmed by 7 bases and J by 13 bases, leaving 19 bases between them. The CDR3 totals 12 residues. Germline values: CDR1 SGHTA, CDR2 FQGNSA.

V and J are TRBV27 and TRBJ1-4, with D unclear. Per germline, CDR1 MNHEY and CDR2 SMNVEV (reference sequence). The CDR3 spans 14 residues. V was trimmed by 5 bases and J by 7 bases, leaving 14 bases between them. The CDR3 loop reads CASSPGVWSEKLFF. CDR3 DNA: TGTGCCAGCAGTCCCGGGGTCTGGAGTGAAAAACTGTTTTTT.

This clone was picked up one time. The V and J genes are TRBV25-1 and TRBJ2-3, with a possible D match to TRBD1 (5 bases). CDR3 length: 15 residues. V was clipped by 3 bases and J by 2 bases, with 12 bases between them. CDR1 is MGHDK, CDR2 SYGVNS, per germline. The CDR3 loop reads CASSDLMDITDTQYF. CDR3 DNA sequence: TGTGCCAGCAGTGACCTAATGGACATCACAGATACGCAGTATTTT.

The chain is built from TRBV3-1 (or the pseudogene TRBV3-2) and TRBJ2-6; TRBD1 matches at 7 bases. The V gene end was trimmed by 1 base and the J gene end by 0 bases; junction bases not matched to a gene: 12. This CDR3 has 20 residues. Germline CDR1 LGHDT, CDR2 YNNKEL (reference sequence). The CDR3 DNA follows: TGTGCCAGCAGCCAAGGTCCGGTACAGGGGTTTTACTCTGGGGCCAACGTCCTGACTTTC. Translating it yields CASSQGPVQGFYSGANVLTF.

The chain carries TRBV9 and TRBJ2-1, with 10 bases aligning to TRBD2. CDR3 length equals 15 residues. Germline V gene lookup returns CDR1 SGDLS and CDR2 YYNGEE. V was pared by 2 bases and J by 4 bases, with 3 bases of the junction left unmatched. CDR3 amino acids: CASSVGLADYNEQFF. CDR3 sequence (DNA): TGTGCCAGCAGCGTCGGACTAGCGGATTACAATGAGCAGTTCTTC.

The table lists this clone with a count of one. The CDR3 is CSASDGNSPLHF. CDR3 DNA sequence: TGCAGTGCTAGTGACGGTAATTCACCCCTCCACTTT. V and J are TRBV20-1 and TRBJ1-6; D uncertain. CDR3 length: 12 amino acids. The germline gives CDR1 DFQATT, CDR2 SNEGSKA (reference sequence). V was cut by 3 bases and J by 6 bases, with 6 bases left in between.

CDR3 sequence reads: CASSTHGSPAYNEQFF. In DNA, the CDR3 is TGTGCCAGCAGCACGCACGGGAGCCCCGCCTACAATGAGCAGTTCTTC. The chain combines TRBV7-2 with TRBJ2-1, with a tentative D call TRBD2 (6 bases). Germline assignment: CDR1 SGHTA and CDR2 FQGNSA. Trimming shortened V by 5 bases and J by 2 bases, and 16 bases separated the two germline ends. The CDR3 totals 16 residues.

V is TRBV10-1 and J is TRBJ2-7; no definite D call. Germline lookup yields CDR1 WNHNN and CDR2 SYGVQD (reference sequence). V was cut by 4 bases and J by 2 bases, with 12 bases left in between. CDR3 length: 14 amino acids. The CDR3 coding sequence is TGCGCCAGCAGTGGATGGGATAGTCCCTACGAGCAGTACGTC. Protein product: CASSGWDSPYEQYV.

The chain combines TRBV2 with TRBJ1-6, with D perhaps TRBD1 (5 bases). Trimming left V 8 bases short and J 5 bases short, with 13 bases between. The length of the CDR3 is 14 residues. Germline-derived CDR1 and CDR2 are SNHLY and FYNNEI. The CDR3 DNA reads TGTGCCAGCGGGCGAAGAGGGGATAATTCACCCCTCCACTTT. As protein: CASGRRGDNSPLHF.

This chain uses TRBV6-5 with TRBJ2-3, with D perhaps matching TRBD2 (7 bases). Germline-derived CDR1 and CDR2 are MNHEY and SVGAGI. V was cut by 2 bases and J by 6 bases, with 15 bases left in between. CDR3 length equals 15 residues. CDR3 region: CASSYGRGPGDTQYF. The CDR3 coding sequence is TGTGCCAGCAGTTACGGGCGGGGGCCAGGGGATACGCAGTATTTT.

V usage is TRBV6-6 and J usage is TRBJ1-2, with D possibly TRBD1 on 5 matching bases. The CDR3 consists of 13 residues. CDR1 and CDR2 (germline): MNHNY, SVGAGI (reference sequence). Between the trimmed V and J ends, which lost 7 bases and 4 bases, there was a span of 13 bases. CDR3 protein: CASTQGRIYGYTF. The CDR3 coding sequence is TGTGCCAGCACTCAGGGCAGAATCTATGGCTACACCTTC.

V gene TRBV25-1 combines with J gene TRBJ2-1; 10 bases map to TRBD2. The V gene end was trimmed by 1 base and the J gene end by 4 bases; junction bases not matched to a gene: 7. The CDR3 has 17 amino acids. Germline V gene lookup returns CDR1 MGHDK and CDR2 SYGVNS. The CDR3 sequence: CASSESRTSGRYNEQFF. In nucleotides, the CDR3 is TGTGCCAGCAGTGAATCTAGGACTAGCGGAAGGTACAATGAGCAGTTCTTC.

DNA for the CDR3: TGTGCCATCAGTGAAGGACTCTCCGGTGAGCAGTTCTTC. Encoded protein: CAISEGLSGEQFF. The chain has TRBV10-3 and TRBJ2-1, with D perhaps matching TRBD2 (5 bases). V lost 3 bases and J 9 bases, leaving 12 bases between the germline ends. The CDR3 is 13 amino acids. Germline CDR1 and CDR2: ENHRY and SYGVKD.

The chain couples TRBV18 to TRBJ2-5; D not certain. Trimming shortened V by 2 bases and J by 5 bases, and 3 bases separated the two germline ends. Germline values: CDR1 KGHSH, CDR2 LQKENI. The CDR3 runs to 11 residues. As DNA, the CDR3 is TGTGCCAGCTCACCATCGGAGACCCAGTACTTC. Protein product: CASSPSETQYF.